The T cell receptor (beta chain) described here comes from a study of CD8 T cells in Susac syndrome. TCR beta sequencing was performed on blood CD8+ and CD4+ T cells. Germline V gene lookup returns CDR1 KGHSH and CDR2 LQKENI. The CDR3 totals 15 residues. V was pared by 1 base and J by 10 bases, with 17 bases between. Random hexamers served to reverse transcribe roughly 0.45 to 1 ug RNA. Multiplex PCR with immunoSEQ amplified the TCR beta CDR3 across 54 Vbeta and 13 Jbeta. From the immunoSEQ multiplex PCR reads, TCRdb called clonotypes with MiXCR, one entry per CDR3 protein. Here the sample spans 100,000 to 150,000 distinct CDR3 sequences, just under 95% being singletons.

This TCR was sampled from a human donor in good health. Sample: CD4+ T cells from PBMCs. This chain uses TRBV18 with TRBJ2-1; D perhaps matches TRBD1 (5 bases). CDR3 in DNA: TGTGCCAGCTCACCACGTGCGGTTTCAGGGTTCGAGCAGTTCTTC. This encodes CASSPRAVSGFEQFF. Looking up the rest from reference TRBV18 and TRBJ2-1 gives the full variable domain: NAGVMQNPRHLVRRRGQEARLRCSPMKGHSHVYWYRQLPEEGLKFMVYLQKENIIDESGMPKERFSAEFPKEGPSILRIQQVVRGDSAAYFCASSPRAVSGFEQFFGPGTRLTVL.